This T cell receptor beta chain was identified during a study of OX40 agonist ivuxolimab in advanced cancers. The CDR3 totals 14 residues. The ends lost 4 bases at V and 5 bases at J; junction bases unmatched: 6. The germline V gene encodes CDR1 SGHRS and CDR2 YFSETQ. TCRdb's copy holds only in-frame clones and misses some; the assay was immunoSEQ multiplex PCR. The repertoire holds 60,000 to 90,000 clones, 87% seen once, with 6.2% in the top ten. The chain couples TRBV5-1 to TRBJ2-7; 10 bases match TRBD2. The receptor was isolated from an adult with an advanced solid tumor such as melanoma, head and neck, liver or kidney cancer. Sequences were derived from CD4+ or CD8+ T cells sorted from blood, sampled in a trial of the OX40 agonist ivuxolimab. The CDR3 protein is CASSPGLATDEQYF. The CDR3 region has the DNA TGCGCCAGCAGCCCGGGACTAGCGACGGACGAGCAGTACTTC.